The 17 T cell receptor beta chains below all came from one sample that was sequenced in a study of blood T cell repertoires in COVID-19. TCRdb keeps only in-frame clones here, not all; method: immunoSEQ multiplex PCR. Counted here are about 210,000 clones, about 88% occurring once; the ten biggest clones make up 1.5% to 2%. Sample: peripheral blood. All receptors derive from a man in his 70s with acute or convalescent COVID-19.

The rearrangement joins TRBV23-1 to TRBJ2-1; D perhaps matches TRBD2 (6 bases). TRBV23-1 is known as an ORF, though its function is uncertain. The V and J ends lost 2 bases and 0 bases respectively, with 14 bases between them. CDR3 length equals 17 residues. The CDR3 DNA sequence: TGCGCCAGCAGTCAACGTCTGACTAGAAGCTCCTACAATGAGCAGTTCTTC. Residues: CASSQRLTRSSYNEQFF.

The rearrangement uses TRBV29-1 and TRBJ2-3; 13 bases agree with TRBD2. The length of the CDR3 is 15 residues. Trimming at V came to 6 bases and at J to 6 bases, leaving 9 bases not matched to a gene. CDR1 is SQVTM and CDR2 is ANQGSEA in the germline V gene. In DNA form, the CDR3 reads TGCAGCGTGGCCCGGACTAGCGGGAGTTCTGATACGCAGTATTTT. It is translated as CSVARTSGSSDTQYF.

This clone was detected only a few times. The chain uses TRBV28 and TRBJ2-6; 7 bases fit TRBD2. V was clipped by 10 bases and J by 0 bases; unmatched bases: 9. There are 16 residues in the CDR3. Germline CDR1 MDHEN, CDR2 SYDVKM. CDR3 DNA: TGTGCCACCAGCCGGGGGGTCGCCTCTGGGGCCAACGTCCTGACTTTC. Its protein product is CATSRGVASGANVLTF. Complete variable domain (other parts from reference TRBV28 and TRBJ2-6): DVKVTQSSRYLVKRTGEKVFLECVQDMDHENMFWYRQDPGLGLRLIYFSYDVKMKEKGDIPEGYSVSREKKERFSLILESASTNQTSMYLCATSRGVASGANVLTFGAGSRLTVL.

This rearrangement joins TRBV9 to TRBJ1-3; perhaps TRBD1 as D (6 bases). Germline V lookup: CDR1 SGDLS, CDR2 YYNGEE. V dropped 0 bases and J dropped 2 bases, with 12 bases sitting between them. The length of the CDR3 is 16 residues. CDR3 nucleotide sequence: TGTGCCAGCAGCGTAGAGCAGGGGAGGGCTGGAAACACCATATATTTT. The encoded protein is CASSVEQGRAGNTIYF.

This clone was detected only once. This chain joins TRBV11-2 and TRBJ2-7, with 9 bases fitting TRBD1. With 5 bases clipped from V and 0 bases from J, the junction kept 8 bases outside the gene matches. Germline assignment: CDR1 SGHAT and CDR2 FQNNGV. The CDR3 has 16 amino acids. The CDR3 here is CASSIRQGDGSYEQYF. Written as DNA, the CDR3 is TGTGCCAGCAGCATTCGACAGGGGGACGGCTCCTACGAGCAGTACTTC.

The gene calls are TRBV19 and TRBJ2-5, with TRBD1 as a possible D gene (5 bases). V was pared by 1 base and J by 5 bases, with 14 bases between. Germline loops: CDR1 LNHDA, CDR2 SQIVND (reference sequence). This CDR3 region has 15 residues. CDR3 sequence reads: CASSIATQAGETQYF. Written as DNA, the CDR3 is TGTGCCAGTAGTATAGCGACACAAGCAGGGGAGACCCAGTACTTC.

This chain connects TRBV7-6 to TRBJ2-2; TRBD1 is a possible D gene (6 bases). CDR1 and CDR2 from the germline V gene are SGHVS and FNYEAQ. Trimming removed 5 bases from V and 6 bases from J, with 19 bases in between. The CDR3 runs 16 residues. CDR3 sequence reads: CASSPQQGMMAGELFF. The DNA of the CDR3 is TGTGCCAGCAGCCCCCAACAGGGAATGATGGCCGGGGAGCTGTTTTTT.

This clone was recorded only once. The chain recombines TRBV27 with TRBJ1-3; D call uncertain. Trimming stripped 6 bases from V and 2 bases from J, with 20 bases between. This CDR3 has 17 amino acids. Per germline, CDR1 MNHEY and CDR2 SMNVEV (reference sequence). The CDR3 DNA sequence: TGTGCCAGCAGGAAGATAACTCCTTCGGTCACTGGAAACACCATATATTTT. Amino acid sequence: CASRKITPSVTGNTIYF.

The rearrangement links TRBV5-4 to TRBJ1-2, with TRBD1 as a possible D gene (5 bases). This CDR3 comprises 13 residues. Trimming pared 0 bases from V and 7 bases from J, leaving 10 bases between. The germline V gene encodes CDR1 SGHNT and CDR2 YYREEE (reference sequence). The CDR3 bases are TGTGCCAGCAGCTTGGCCAGGGAAAGTGGCTACACCTTC. Translation gives CASSLARESGYTF.

The chain combines TRBV7-6 with TRBJ2-7, with D perhaps matching TRBD1 (6 bases). The CDR3 totals 15 residues. With 2 bases removed from V and 0 bases from J, the gap between germline ends came to 11 bases. Germline V gives CDR1 SGHVS, CDR2 FNYEAQ. The CDR3 nucleotides read TGTGCCAGCAGCTTACGACAGGCGAGCTCCTACGAGCAGTACTTC. As protein: CASSLRQASSYEQYF.

The chain joins TRBV19 to TRBJ2-7; TRBD1 matches at 9 bases. V shed 4 bases, J shed 7 bases, and the junction held 5 bases outside the gene matches. CDR3 length: 13 amino acids. Germline V lookup: CDR1 LNHDA, CDR2 SQIVND (reference sequence). CDR3: CASSTGTGREQYF. The CDR3 DNA is TGTGCCAGTAGTACCGGGACAGGGAGGGAGCAGTACTTC.

Worth noting for this clone: Compared with germline, one end of the junction differs, possibly owing to a read error. The gene calls are TRBV29-1 and TRBJ1-2; perhaps TRBD1 as D (6 bases). Germline V gene lookup returns CDR1 SQVTM and CDR2 ANQGSEA. The CDR3 is made up of 10 amino acids. The CDR3 loop is CSVDRGQILF. CDR3 coding DNA: TGCAGCGTTGATCGAGGACAGATCCTCTTC.

This chain connects TRBV19 to TRBJ2-1; 8 bases agree with TRBD2. This CDR3 has 15 amino acids. Looked up from germline, CDR1 is LNHDA and CDR2 is SQIVND (reference sequence). J lost 9 bases, V lost 5 bases, and 12 bases had no gene match. The CDR3 DNA reads as TGTGCCAGTAGTCGAGGACTAGCACCTCCTCGTGAGCAGTTCTTC. Its protein product is CASSRGLAPPREQFF. Drawing the rest from reference TRBV19 and TRBJ2-1, the complete variable domain is DGGITQSPKYLFRKEGQNVTLSCEQNLNHDAMYWYRQDPGQGLRLIYYSQIVNDFQKGDIAEGYSVSREKKESFPLTVTSAQKNPTAFYLCASSRGLAPPREQFFGPGTRLTVL.

The gene calls are TRBV5-3 and TRBJ1-5; 9 bases are a match to TRBD1. TRBV5-3 is an open reading frame, and its role is uncertain. The J segment lost 2 bases and the V segment lost 5 bases, leaving 2 bases of the junction unmatched. The CDR3 runs to 14 residues. CDR3: CARSGTGRNQPQHF. For the CDR3, the DNA is TGTGCCAGAAGTGGGACAGGGCGCAATCAGCCCCAGCATTTT.

The genes are TRBV5-6 and TRBJ1-1, with a possible D match to TRBD1 (5 bases). This CDR3 has 12 amino acids. Germline loops: CDR1 SGHDT, CDR2 YYEEEE. With 6 bases removed from V and 4 bases from J, the gap between germline ends came to 10 bases. The DNA of the CDR3 is TGTGCCAGCATGGTGACAGCCACTGAAGCTTTCTTT. The encoded protein is CASMVTATEAFF.

The V and J genes are TRBV11-3 and TRBJ1-1, with a tentative D call TRBD1 (5 bases). The germline gives CDR1 SGHNT, CDR2 YENEEA. V was shortened by 5 bases and J by 4 bases, with 14 bases between the two germline ends. CDR3 length: 14 amino acids. Written as DNA, the CDR3 is TGTGCCAGCAGCCCTGGGCCGGGGGGCACTGAAGCTTTCTTT. Amino acid sequence: CASSPGPGGTEAFF.

This chain uses TRBV5-6 with TRBJ2-5; TRBD2 matches 12 bases. Germline lookup yields CDR1 SGHDT and CDR2 YYEEEE. The CDR3 has 17 residues. After removal of 2 bases from V and 4 bases from J, the junction contained 9 bases not matched to a gene. The CDR3 DNA reads as TGTGCCAGCAGCTTTGGACTAGCGGGAATTGGGAGAGAGACCCAGTACTTC. Protein sequence: CASSFGLAGIGRETQYF. Variable domain in full (rest from reference TRBV5-6 and TRBJ2-5): DAGVTQSPTHLIKTRGQQVTLRCSPKSGHDTVSWYQQALGQGPQFIFQYYEEEERQRGNFPDRFSGHQFPNYSSELNVNALLLGDSALYLCASSFGLAGIGRETQYFGPGTRLLVL.